This T cell receptor (beta chain) was profiled in a study of T cell changes during pregnancy in multiple sclerosis. The data were produced by immunoSEQ multiplex PCR, yet TCRdb's version contains in-frame clones alone and is incomplete. Altogether some 63,000 clones are present, roughly 90% being singletons, with the ten largest covering around 0.81%. The material sequenced was peripheral blood, taken before pregnancy. The TCR originated in a female donor with multiple sclerosis, enrolled in a pregnancy study.

The CDR3 here is CASSSGVDYGYTF. The CDR3 coding sequence is TGTGCCAGCAGCTCGGGTGTTGACTATGGCTACACCTTC. The chain employs TRBV5-4 and TRBJ1-2; D remains unclear. The V end lost 3 bases, the J end lost 3 bases, and 9 bases lay between the germline ends. Per germline, CDR1 SGHNT and CDR2 YYREEE (reference sequence). The CDR3 extends over 13 amino acids.